One and the same sample provided the 28 T cell receptor beta chains below, sequenced in a study of T cell repertoires in cytomegalovirus infection (dated by TCRdb to the late 2010s). TCRdb names Illumina HiSeq 1500 as the instrument used. The public reads were reprocessed in TCRdb via fastp at Q25 and MiXCR, keeping in-frame beta chains. CDR3 protein duplicates are merged, each entry listing the most common genes and DNA. The sample table shows 200,000 to 300,000 distinct CDR3 sequences, and roughly 13% are seen once. Jointly, the top ten make up roughly 9.7% of the sample. Sequencing input: PBMCs. Receptor source: a human donor in good health (CMV status not recorded). Some clones in this sample may be carry-over from other donors' samples.

This clonotype was seen repeatedly, ten times or more. One junction end disagrees with the germline gene, perhaps due to a read error. V gene TRBV7-8 combines with J gene TRBJ2-7; TRBD1 agrees at 8 bases. This CDR3 is 15 amino acids long. The germline V gene has CDR1 SGHVS and CDR2 FQNEAQ. The CDR3 sequence: CASSIAGGAVSEQYF. CDR3 sequence (DNA): TGTGCCAGCAGCATAGCAGGGGGCGCGGTGTCCGAGCAGTACTTC.

Details on this clonotype: At one boundary the junction diverges from the germline segment, which might be a read error. The rearrangement joins TRBV12-3 or TRBV12-4 to TRBJ1-1; 8 nucleotides align to TRBD1. This CDR3 region has 13 residues. This chain's CDR3 is CASSIRQGTTIQF. In DNA form, the CDR3 reads TGTGCCAGCAGCATCAGACAGGGGACCACGATCCAATTC.

This clonotype has ten or more counts. This sequence joins TRBV7-2 and TRBJ1-5; 8 positions match TRBD1. The CDR3 length is 16 residues. Germline assignment: CDR1 SGHTA and CDR2 FQGNSA. V shed 5 bases, J shed 7 bases, and the junction held 13 bases outside the gene matches. CDR3 region: CASSLTDRAPGQPQHF. The CDR3 bases are TGTGCCAGCAGCCTCACGGACAGGGCCCCGGGGCAGCCCCAGCATTTT.

The chain couples TRBV5-4 to TRBJ2-1; 8 bases are shared with TRBD1. The CDR3 is made up of 13 amino acids. Germline V gene lookup returns CDR1 SGHNT and CDR2 YYREEE (reference sequence). V was pared by 6 bases and J by 6 bases, with 5 bases of the junction left unmatched. The chain's CDR3 is CASNQQGVNEQFF. For the CDR3, the DNA is TGTGCCAGCAACCAACAGGGGGTCAATGAGCAGTTCTTC.

This clonotype was observed a few times. The chain links TRBV7-9 to TRBJ1-5; no firm D call. The CDR3 covers 11 residues. The germline V gene has CDR1 SEHNR and CDR2 FQNEAQ (reference sequence). With 1 base removed from V and 8 bases from J, the gap between germline ends came to 3 bases. Here the CDR3 DNA reads TGTGCCAGCAGCTTAGGGGAGCCCCAGCATTTT. The encoded protein is CASSLGEPQHF.

J is TRBJ1-1 and V is TRBV7-9; weak D call: TRBD1 (5 bases). CDR1 SEHNR and CDR2 FQNEAQ come from the germline V gene (reference sequence). The V gene lost 5 bases and the J gene lost 5 bases, with 9 bases spanning the gap. CDR3 size: 12 residues. The CDR3 nucleotides are TGTGCCAGCAGCACTGGGGGGACTGAAGCTTTCTTT. It specifies CASSTGGTEAFF.

This clonotype was counted many times. This rearrangement joins TRBV7-2 to TRBJ2-3; tentatively, D is TRBD1 or TRBD2 (5 bases each). V shed 5 bases and J shed 6 bases, with 15 bases lying between them. The germline V gene encodes CDR1 SGHTA and CDR2 FQGNSA. The CDR3 extends over 14 amino acids. CDR3 region: CASSTGRPPDTQYF. The CDR3 nucleotides are TGTGCCAGCAGCACGGGACGGCCGCCGGATACGCAGTATTTT.

The V gene is TRBV15, the J gene TRBJ2-1; D call uncertain. This CDR3 is 17 amino acids long. The germline CDR1 and CDR2 sequences are LNHNV and YYDKDF (reference sequence). V was shortened by 1 base and J by 0 bases, with 13 bases between the two germline ends. CDR3 protein: CATSRGPRGSSYNEQFF. For the CDR3, the DNA is TGTGCCACCAGCAGAGGCCCACGAGGTAGCTCCTACAATGAGCAGTTCTTC.

This clonotype occurred many times. V and J are TRBV7-2 and TRBJ2-7, with a weak D call TRBD2 (7 bases). Per germline, CDR1 SGHTA and CDR2 FQGNSA. Trimming removed 1 base at V and 2 bases at J, with 12 bases between. The CDR3 sequence is 15 residues long. CDR3 sequence: CASSLEGGSTYEQYF. CDR3 sequence (DNA): TGTGCCAGCAGCTTAGAGGGGGGGAGTACCTACGAGCAGTACTTC.

This sequence joins TRBV4-2 and TRBJ2-7; 7 bases fit TRBD1. J was trimmed by 3 bases and V by 1 base; bases with no gene match: 9. Per the germline V gene, CDR1 is LGHNA and CDR2 is YNFKEQ. CDR3 size: 16 residues. CDR3 in DNA: TGTGCCAGCAGCCAAGCGTCCGGGACAGATTACTACGAGCAGTACTTC. The encoded protein is CASSQASGTDYYEQYF.

This clonotype was seen more than once but under ten times. A much larger clone differs by one base, so this may be a read error. This chain links TRBV7-6 with TRBJ1-1; 7 bases align to TRBD1. Germline V gene lookup returns CDR1 SGHVS and CDR2 FNYEAQ. Trimming took 1 base from V and 7 from J; bases not matched to a gene: 0. The CDR3 is 12 residues long. Written as DNA, the CDR3 is TGTGCCAGCAGCTTAGGGGACAGTGAAGCTTTCTTT. Translation gives CASSLGDSEAFF.

Remarks on this clonotype: At one boundary the junction diverges from the germline segment, which might be a read error. The rearrangement joins TRBV2 to TRBJ2-1; perhaps TRBD1 as D (5 bases). The CDR3 loop spans 10 amino acids. CDR1 and CDR2 (germline): SNHLY, FYNNEI. The CDR3 sequence is CARQGLANSF. The CDR3 nucleotides are TGTGCCAGGCAGGGTCTCGCGAATTCCTTC.

There are many counts of this clonotype. The J gene is TRBJ2-2, the V gene TRBV5-5; tentative D call: TRBD2 (5 bases). The V end lost 4 bases, the J end lost 5 bases, and 18 bases lay between the germline ends. The germline CDR1 and CDR2 sequences are SGHKS and YYEKEE (reference sequence). CDR3 length: 16 residues. DNA for the CDR3: TGTGCCAGCAGCCCAGCTAGCCCCTCGAGGACCGGGGAGCTGTTTTTT. As protein: CASSPASPSRTGELFF. The full variable domain, completed using reference TRBV5-5 and TRBJ2-2, is DAGVTQSPTHLIKTRGQQVTLRCSPISGHKSVSWYQQVLGQGPQFIFQYYEKEERGRGNFPDRFSARQFPNYSSELNVNALLLGDSALYLCASSPASPSRTGELFFGEGSRLTVL.

This clonotype was counted only a few times. J is TRBJ2-7 and V is TRBV29-1, with D perhaps matching TRBD1 (5 bases). V was shortened by 7 bases and J by 7 bases, with 20 bases between the two germline ends. CDR1 is SQVTM, CDR2 ANQGSEA, per germline. The CDR3 sequence is 13 residues long. In DNA form, the CDR3 reads TGCAGCGCGACCAGGGTCATTGGATCTGAGCAGTACTTC. The encoded protein is CSATRVIGSEQYF.

This clonotype has a count of ten or more. The chain couples TRBV29-1 to TRBJ2-3; 10 bases map to TRBD2. The germline gives CDR1 SQVTM, CDR2 ANQGSEA. Germline trimming cut 6 bases from V and 5 bases from J; bases unmatched to any gene: 5. CDR3 length: 13 residues. The DNA for the CDR3 is TGCAGCGTAATTAGCGGGAGGAGAGATACGCAGTATTTT. Its translation: CSVISGRRDTQYF.

This clonotype appeared a few times. The chain joins TRBV20-1 to TRBJ2-5, with 8 bases matching TRBD2. V was clipped by 0 bases and J by 5 bases; unmatched bases: 20. This CDR3 is 19 amino acids long. CDR1 and CDR2 (germline): DFQATT, SNEGSKA (reference sequence). The CDR3 spells CSARDDRRAGDPEVETQYF. Written as DNA, the CDR3 is TGCAGTGCTAGAGATGATAGGAGAGCGGGGGACCCGGAGGTGGAGACCCAGTACTTC.

The rearrangement uses TRBV6-6 and TRBJ2-2; D unclear. Germline-derived CDR1 and CDR2 are MNHNY and SVGAGI (reference sequence). The length of the CDR3 is 13 residues. Trimming removed 5 bases from V and 5 bases from J, with 9 bases in between. CDR3 nucleotides: TGTGCCAGCAGTCCCGGTACGACCGGGGAGCTGTTTTTT. The encoded protein is CASSPGTTGELFF.

This clonotype was detected many times. The rearrangement joins TRBV7-9 to TRBJ1-5; D is uncertain. Per the germline V gene, CDR1 is SEHNR and CDR2 is FQNEAQ (reference sequence). Trimming left V 5 bases short and J 0 bases short, with 11 bases between. CDR3 length: 15 residues. The CDR3 reads CASSRDGYSNQPQHF. CDR3 bases: TGTGCCAGCAGCCGTGACGGGTATAGCAATCAGCCCCAGCATTTT.

This sequence joins TRBV19 and TRBJ2-2; D is possibly TRBD1 (5 bases). With 1 base removed from V and 1 base from J, the gap between germline ends came to 7 bases. Germline lookup yields CDR1 LNHDA and CDR2 SQIVND (reference sequence). This CDR3 region has 15 residues. The CDR3 nucleotides read TGTGCCAGTAGTATAGGGGGCAGGAACACCGGGGAGCTGTTTTTT. This codes for CASSIGGRNTGELFF. The variable domain in full, with the rest retrieved from reference TRBV19 and TRBJ2-2, is DGGITQSPKYLFRKEGQNVTLSCEQNLNHDAMYWYRQDPGQGLRLIYYSQIVNDFQKGDIAEGYSVSREKKESFPLTVTSAQKNPTAFYLCASSIGGRNTGELFFGEGSRLTVL.

This clonotype appeared many times. The rearrangement joins TRBV6-6 to TRBJ2-1; 10 bases align to TRBD2. Losses at the gene ends were 4 bases for V and 2 bases for J; bases not matched to a gene: 8. The CDR3 covers 17 residues. Germline CDR1 reads MNHNY; CDR2 reads SVGAGI (reference sequence). CDR3 protein: CASSSTSSGSPYNEQFF. In DNA form, the CDR3 reads TGTGCCAGCAGTTCAACTTCTAGCGGGAGCCCCTACAATGAGCAGTTCTTC.

This clonotype was detected ten times or more. V usage is TRBV4-1 and J usage is TRBJ1-2; weak D call: TRBD1 (6 bases). Germline V CDR1 and CDR2: MGHRA, YSYEKL. This CDR3 contains 15 residues. Trimming left V 0 bases short and J 2 bases short, with 10 bases between. CDR3 protein: CASSQDWGANYGYTF. The CDR3 bases are TGCGCCAGCAGCCAAGATTGGGGGGCAAACTATGGCTACACCTTC.

This clonotype was found a few times. The chain links TRBV28 to TRBJ2-7; TRBD1 might be the D (5 bases). The V and J ends lost 6 bases and 0 bases respectively, with 12 bases between them. Germline assignment: CDR1 MDHEN and CDR2 SYDVKM. This CDR3 is 14 amino acids long. The CDR3 protein is CASRHLDSSYEQYF. The CDR3 nucleotides are TGTGCCAGCAGACATCTCGACAGCTCCTACGAGCAGTACTTC.

The chain joins TRBV2 to TRBJ1-6, with D unresolved. The V gene's germline CDR1 is SNHLY and CDR2 FYNNEI. This CDR3 has 13 amino acids. The V gene lost 3 bases and the J gene lost 6 bases, with 6 bases spanning the gap. The CDR3 sequence is CASSDDGNSPLHF. As DNA, the CDR3 is TGTGCCAGCAGTGATGACGGTAATTCACCCCTCCACTTT.

This clonotype came up many times. The chain employs TRBV7-2 and TRBJ1-5; a possible D gene is TRBD1 (5 bases). Germline assignment: CDR1 SGHTA and CDR2 FQGNSA. This CDR3 contains 15 residues. Trimming shortened V by 5 bases and J by 2 bases, and 13 bases separated the two germline ends. CDR3 sequence reads: CASSAGRGGNQPQHF. Written as DNA, the CDR3 is TGTGCCAGCAGCGCTGGAAGGGGCGGCAATCAGCCCCAGCATTTT.

Ten or more counts support this clonotype. CDR3: CASSLVGGKYEQYF. The CDR3 nucleotides are TGTGCCAGCAGCTTAGTTGGCGGGAAGTACGAGCAGTACTTC. This chain connects TRBV7-2 to TRBJ2-7; D may be TRBD2 (6 bases). Trimming shortened V by 1 base and J by 4 bases, and 11 bases separated the two germline ends. Looked up from germline, CDR1 is SGHTA and CDR2 is FQGNSA. There are 14 residues in the CDR3.

This clonotype was seen repeatedly, ten times or more. This chain joins TRBV2 and TRBJ1-6; 9 bases agree with TRBD1. Germline trimming cut 7 bases from V and 9 bases from J; bases unmatched to any gene: 13. Germline V gene data show CDR1 as SNHLY and CDR2 as FYNNEI. The CDR3 runs 16 residues. The CDR3 DNA is TGTGCCAGCACCCCTCGAGCCGGGACAGGGTTTTCACCCCTCCACTTT. It codes for CASTPRAGTGFSPLHF.

The J gene is TRBJ2-5, the V gene TRBV2; D is ambiguous. V lost 4 bases and J lost 5, with 8 bases in between. Germline V CDR1 and CDR2: SNHLY, FYNNEI. There are 12 residues in the CDR3. The CDR3: CASSGSGETQYF. For the CDR3, the DNA is TGTGCCAGCAGTGGCTCCGGGGAGACCCAGTACTTC.

This clonotype was detected only a few times. This chain uses TRBV7-6 with TRBJ1-1; D not resolved. The V and J ends lost 3 bases and 5 bases respectively, with 10 bases between them. CDR1 and CDR2 (germline): SGHVS, FNYEAQ. The CDR3 runs 13 residues. The CDR3 DNA reads TGTGCCAGCAGCTTTTTCGTAGATACTGAAGCTTTCTTT. It specifies CASSFFVDTEAFF.